Here is one T cell receptor (beta chain) with its context. Its antigen remains undetermined. No clone much larger than this one lies a single base away; base qualities are absent. TCRbeta CDR3 regions were amplified from genomic DNA using the immunoSEQ Assay, a bias-controlled multiplex PCR. As for the original processing: The number of nucleated cells in each sample was estimated from the amplification of reference gene primers within the assay. Sequence reads were collapsed and filtered to measure the absolute abundance of every unique TCRbeta CDR3 rearrangement. Productive Simpson clonality was computed per sample as the square root of Simpson's diversity index over productive rearrangements. In TCRdb, the immuneACCESS table is reduced to in-frame sequences with V and J assigned. These tables do not hold every clone; where another copy was compared, an unresolved V gene accounts for under half, and the others remain unexplained. That table is the source of V, J and clone size, and D and trimming were worked out from the DNA. The sample profile shows about 200,000 clones; 85% to 90% of them were found once. The ten largest clones add up to around 3.7% of the sample.

These data belong to a study of blood T cell repertoires in COVID-19 (dated by TCRdb to between 2020 and 2021). Describing the broader study: Samples covering the acute and convalescent phases of COVID-19 were provided by collaborators in the United States, Italy and Spain. The repertoires were made available in a free public database intended to serve as a resource for research on the immune response to SARS-CoV-2. A de-identified subject ID, COVID-19 status, age in years and sex were almost always included in the sample metadata. Samples were obtained from the ongoing ImmuneRACE study (first 160 participants) and from 1,000 to 1,500 subjects provided by 6 global collaborators. The dataset comprised deeply sampled blood TCRbeta repertoires from subjects exposed to, actively infected with, or recovered from COVID-19. Where available, HLA class I and class II types were obtained from metadata supplied by the sample provider rather than from assay-based typing. The prospective study material was composed of cDNA or gDNA derived from T cells, B-cell-depleted T cells, or PBMCs. What the research found in general, with its limitations: The quantity of clinical and demographic metadata differed by source and by participant and was supplied without curation.

Participants in the prospective study were aged about 18 to 100 years, lived in 20 to 25 United States geographic areas, and enrolled through a virtual design. In the prospective study, cohorts were assigned on the basis of participant-reported clinical history obtained from a screening survey and a study questionnaire. Mobile phlebotomists in the prospective study collected whole blood, serum and a nasopharyngeal or oropharyngeal swab from every participant. Prospective study participants could optionally give additional blood draws and questionnaires over an approximately two-month period. Before DNA extraction, blood samples from the prospective study were shipped at room temperature or frozen. The germline V gene encodes CDR1 SGHVS and CDR2 FQNEAQ. V is clipped by 5 bases and J by 0 bases, and the sequence between their germline boundaries is 16 bases long. The CDR3 starts with the cysteine, ends with the phenylalanine, and has 16 residues. Of the read, only the CDR3 DNA is kept; its 48 bases are in frame from base 1.

Input material: PBMCs or T cells enriched from blood (not recorded which). The sequence was collected from a woman aged 25 to 39 with acute COVID-19. The chain uses TRBV7-8 and TRBJ1-1, with no D gene named confidently. The nucleotide sequence reads TGTGCCAGCAGCGGTAAGACGACAACGATGAACACTGAAGCTTTCTTT. It translates as CASSGKTTTMNTEAFF.